This TCR beta chain was sequenced in a study of blood T cell repertoires in COVID-19. Study-level information: PBMCs, B-cell-depleted T cells, or T cells were the source of the cDNA or gDNA that made up the material.

Per the study methods: Reference gene primer amplification gave nucleated cell count estimates. Generated by immunoSEQ multiplex PCR, the TCRdb table keeps only in-frame clones and is missing some. V and J calls and clone size follow that table, whereas D and trimming were derived from the DNA. The table shows 220,000 or so clones, with roughly 92% occurring only once. Patients at the Seattle site were enrolled during active infection and followed longitudinally. With 0 bases removed from V and 7 bases from J, the gap between germline ends came to 9 bases. Germline V gene lookup returns CDR1 SGHTA and CDR2 FQGTGA. This CDR3 comprises 13 residues.

Sequenced: peripheral blood. The rearrangement links TRBV7-3 to TRBJ2-5; D gene ambiguous. The sequence came from a man aged 55-75 years with COVID-19, enrolled during active disease. CDR3 region: CASSLTPLSTQYF. CDR3 DNA sequence: TGTGCCAGCAGCTTAACCCCCCTCTCGACCCAGTACTTC. Variable domain in full (rest from reference TRBV7-3 and TRBJ2-5): GAGVSQTPSNKVTEKGKYVELRCDPISGHTALYWYRQSLGQGPEFLIYFQGTGAADDSGLPNDRFFAVRPEGSVSTLKIQRTERGDSAVYLCASSLTPLSTQYFGPGTRLLVL.